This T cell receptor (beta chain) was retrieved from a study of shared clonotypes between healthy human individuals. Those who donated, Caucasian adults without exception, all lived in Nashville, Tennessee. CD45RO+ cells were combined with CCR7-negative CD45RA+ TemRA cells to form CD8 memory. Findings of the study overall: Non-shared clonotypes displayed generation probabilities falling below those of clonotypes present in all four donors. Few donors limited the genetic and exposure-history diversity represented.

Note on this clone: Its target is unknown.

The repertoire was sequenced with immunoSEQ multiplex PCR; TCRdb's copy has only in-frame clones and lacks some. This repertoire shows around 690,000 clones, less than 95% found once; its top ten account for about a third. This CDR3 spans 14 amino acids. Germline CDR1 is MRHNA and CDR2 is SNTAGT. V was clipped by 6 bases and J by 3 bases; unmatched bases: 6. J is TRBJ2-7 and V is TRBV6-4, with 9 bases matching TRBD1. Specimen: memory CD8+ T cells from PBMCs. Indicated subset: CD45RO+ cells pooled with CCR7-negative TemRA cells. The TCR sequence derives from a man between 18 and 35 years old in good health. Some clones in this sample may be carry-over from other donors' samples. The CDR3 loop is CASSQQGAGYEQYF. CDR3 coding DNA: TGTGCCAGCAGCCAACAGGGGGCCGGCTACGAGCAGTACTTC.